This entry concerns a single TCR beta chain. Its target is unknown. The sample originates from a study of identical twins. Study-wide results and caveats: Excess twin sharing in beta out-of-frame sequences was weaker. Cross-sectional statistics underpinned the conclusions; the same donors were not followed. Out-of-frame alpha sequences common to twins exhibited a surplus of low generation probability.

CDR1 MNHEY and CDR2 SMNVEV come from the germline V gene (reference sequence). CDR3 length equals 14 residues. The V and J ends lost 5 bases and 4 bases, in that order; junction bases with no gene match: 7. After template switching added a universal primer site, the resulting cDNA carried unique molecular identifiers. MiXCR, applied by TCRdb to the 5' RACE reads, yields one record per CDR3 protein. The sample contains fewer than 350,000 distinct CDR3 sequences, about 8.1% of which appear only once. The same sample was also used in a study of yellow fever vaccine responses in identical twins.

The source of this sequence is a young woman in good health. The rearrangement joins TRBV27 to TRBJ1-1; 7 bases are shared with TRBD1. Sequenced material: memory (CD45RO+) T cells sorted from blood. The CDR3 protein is CASSLTDRSTEAFF. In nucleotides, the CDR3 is TGTGCCAGCAGTCTCACGGACAGGAGCACTGAAGCTTTCTTT.